This T cell receptor beta chain was identified in a study of cytomegalovirus exposure and HLA in healthy donors. The germline CDR1 and CDR2 sequences are LNHDA and SQIVND (reference sequence). CDR3 length: 12 amino acids. With 3 bases removed from V and 6 bases from J, the gap between germline ends came to 6 bases. The PCR used 60 Vbeta and 13 Jbeta primers. Some clones are missing from TCRdb's copy, which holds only in-frame ones; the method was immunoSEQ multiplex PCR. The data contain about 170,000 clones, 65% to 85% of them seen just once; the ten biggest clones take up roughly 4.8%. The TCR was taken from a woman aged 45-60 years in good health and CMV-seropositive. The sequenced material came from PBMCs. The V gene is TRBV19, the J gene TRBJ2-1; the D is unclear. CDR3 residues: CASSIPSNEQFF. CDR3 bases: TGTGCCAGTAGTATTCCCAGCAATGAGCAGTTCTTC.